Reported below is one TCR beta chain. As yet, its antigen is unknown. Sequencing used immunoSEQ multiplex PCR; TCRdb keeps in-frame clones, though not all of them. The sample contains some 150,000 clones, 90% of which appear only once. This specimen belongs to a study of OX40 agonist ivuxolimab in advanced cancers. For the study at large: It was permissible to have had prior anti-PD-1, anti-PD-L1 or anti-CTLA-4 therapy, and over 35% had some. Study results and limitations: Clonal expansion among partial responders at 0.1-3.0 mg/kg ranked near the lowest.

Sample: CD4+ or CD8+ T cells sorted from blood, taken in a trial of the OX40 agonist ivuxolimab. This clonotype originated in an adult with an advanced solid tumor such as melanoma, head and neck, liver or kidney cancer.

The CDR3 DNA is TGTGCCAGCAGCTTGTTGCGGGAGGGCACAGATACGCAGTATTTT. The encoded protein is CASSLLREGTDTQYF. V and J are TRBV5-6 and TRBJ2-3; TRBD2 matches at 8 bases. Germline CDR1 is SGHDT and CDR2 is YYEEEE. There are 15 residues in the CDR3. Unmatched junction bases numbered 2, after V lost 1 base and J lost 1 base.